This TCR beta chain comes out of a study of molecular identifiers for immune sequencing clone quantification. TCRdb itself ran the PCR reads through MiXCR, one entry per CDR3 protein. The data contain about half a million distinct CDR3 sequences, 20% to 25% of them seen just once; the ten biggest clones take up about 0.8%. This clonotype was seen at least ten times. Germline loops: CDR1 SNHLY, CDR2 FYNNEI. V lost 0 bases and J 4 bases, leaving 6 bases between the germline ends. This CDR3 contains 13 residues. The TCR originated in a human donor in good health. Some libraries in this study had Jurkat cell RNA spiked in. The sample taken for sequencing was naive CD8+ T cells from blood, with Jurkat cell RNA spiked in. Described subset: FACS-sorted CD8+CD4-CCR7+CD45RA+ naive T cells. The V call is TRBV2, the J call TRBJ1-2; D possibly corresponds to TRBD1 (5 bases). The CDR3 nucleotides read TGTGCCAGCAGTGAAGCGCAGGGCTATGGCTACACCTTC. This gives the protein CASSEAQGYGYTF.